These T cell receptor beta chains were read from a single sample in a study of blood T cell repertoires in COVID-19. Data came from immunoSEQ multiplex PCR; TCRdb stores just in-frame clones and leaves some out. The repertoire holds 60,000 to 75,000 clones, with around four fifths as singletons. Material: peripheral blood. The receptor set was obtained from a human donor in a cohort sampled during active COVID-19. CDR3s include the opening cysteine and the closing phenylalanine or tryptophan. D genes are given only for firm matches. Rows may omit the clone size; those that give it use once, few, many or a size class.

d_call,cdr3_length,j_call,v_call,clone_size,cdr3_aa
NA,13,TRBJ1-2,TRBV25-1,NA,CASSDRRVDGYTF
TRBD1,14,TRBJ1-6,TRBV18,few,CASSSAGQNSPLHF
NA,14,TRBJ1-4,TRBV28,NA,CASSSPSGSEKLFF
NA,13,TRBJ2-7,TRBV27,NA,CASSWGQGREQYF
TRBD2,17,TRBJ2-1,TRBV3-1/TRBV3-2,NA,CASNAAGGKSSYNEQFF
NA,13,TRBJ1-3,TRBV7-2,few,CASSQTRGNTIYF
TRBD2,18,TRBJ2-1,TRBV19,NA,CASSPRTSGFRGYNEQFF
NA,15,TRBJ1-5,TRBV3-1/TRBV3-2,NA,CASSQGQRRNQPQHF
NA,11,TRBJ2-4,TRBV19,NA,CAAKAKNIQYF
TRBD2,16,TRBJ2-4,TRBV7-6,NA,CASTSKERGYKNIQYF
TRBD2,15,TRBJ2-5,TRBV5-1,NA,CASSLTSGGPETQYF
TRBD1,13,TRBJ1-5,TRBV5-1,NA,CASSFEGARPQHF
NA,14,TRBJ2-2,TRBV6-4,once,CASSAELNTGELFF
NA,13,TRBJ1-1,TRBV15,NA,CATSGQLNTEAFF
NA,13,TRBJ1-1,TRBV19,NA,CASIQWGQPQAFF
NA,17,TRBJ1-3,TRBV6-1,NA,CASSDLSRLASGNTIYF
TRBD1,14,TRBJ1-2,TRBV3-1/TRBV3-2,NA,CASSFGTANYGYTF
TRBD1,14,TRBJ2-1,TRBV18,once,CASSRPGGLGEQFF
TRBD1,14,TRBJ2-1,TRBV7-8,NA,CASSYRDRFNEQFF
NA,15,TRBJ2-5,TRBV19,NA,CASRNLRRDQETQYF
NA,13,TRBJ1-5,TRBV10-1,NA,CASSDRGNQPQHF
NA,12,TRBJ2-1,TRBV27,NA,CASSSTYNEQFF